The 18 T cell receptor beta chains listed next were all sequenced from one sample in a study of cytomegalovirus exposure and HLA in healthy donors. PCR was performed using 60 Vbeta and 13 Jbeta primers. Libraries were prepared by immunoSEQ multiplex PCR; TCRdb keeps only in-frame clonotypes and omits some of them. This table has under 150,000 clones, 60% to 85% appearing once. Input material: PBMCs. These receptors were taken from a male donor in good health and CMV-seronegative.

This clone came up a few times. J is TRBJ1-1 and V is TRBV7-2; a possible D gene is TRBD1 (6 bases). Germline V gene data show CDR1 as SGHTA and CDR2 as FQGNSA. This CDR3 is 15 amino acids long. The V end lost 3 bases, the J end lost 1 base, and 12 bases lay between the germline ends. This chain's CDR3 is CASSLSTGQNTEAFF. In nucleotides, the CDR3 is TGTGCCAGCAGCTTGTCGACAGGACAGAACACTGAAGCTTTCTTT.

The chain is built from TRBV2 and TRBJ1-3, with D possibly being TRBD1 (5 bases). Germline V gives CDR1 SNHLY, CDR2 FYNNEI. The V and J ends lost 0 bases and 5 bases respectively, with 11 bases between them. CDR3 length: 15 amino acids. DNA for the CDR3: TGTGCCAGCAGTGAAGCGCTTCGACAGCGAAACACCATATATTTT. Translation: CASSEALRQRNTIYF. Full variable domain (missing parts from reference TRBV2 and TRBJ1-3): EPEVTQTPSHQVTQMGQEVILRCVPISNHLYFYWYRQILGQKVEFLVSFYNNEISEKSEIFDDQFSVERPDGSNFTLKIRSTKLEDSAMYFCASSEALRQRNTIYFGEGSWLTVV.

This CDR3 is CASSLAGGLSWNEQFF. DNA for the CDR3: TGTGCCAGCAGCCTAGCGGGAGGGCTCTCTTGGAATGAGCAGTTCTTC. The chain is built from TRBV5-6 and TRBJ2-1; TRBD2 matches 12 bases. In germline, CDR1 is SGHDT, CDR2 YYEEEE. With V trimmed by 4 bases and J by 7 bases, 9 bases remained unmatched. The CDR3 is made up of 16 amino acids.

The chain carries TRBV7-9 and TRBJ2-3; D unclear. Germline V gene data show CDR1 as SEHNR and CDR2 as FQNEAQ (reference sequence). This CDR3 is 17 amino acids long. V was clipped by 5 bases and J by 2 bases, with 20 bases between them. CDR3 region: CASSPELVLSYTDTQYF. CDR3 bases: TGTGCCAGCAGCCCCGAGTTGGTCTTGTCTTACACAGATACGCAGTATTTT. The full variable domain, in which reference TRBV7-9 and TRBJ2-3 provide the parts outside the CDR3, is DTGVSQNPRHKITKRGQNVTFRCDPISEHNRLYWYRQTLGQGPEFLTYFQNEAQLEKSRLLSDRFSAERPKGSFSTLEIQRTEQGDSAMYLCASSPELVLSYTDTQYFGPGTRLTVL.

V and J are TRBV30 and TRBJ2-7, with 7 positions matching TRBD2. The CDR3 length is 12 residues. CDR1 GTSNPN and CDR2 SVGIG come from the germline V gene (reference sequence). V gave up 7 bases and J gave up 3 bases; unmatched junction bases: 6. The CDR3 DNA sequence: TGTGCCTTAGACGGGGGGAACTACGAGCAGTACTTC. Amino acids: CALDGGNYEQYF.

This chain joins TRBV5-6 and TRBJ1-1; 11 bases line up with TRBD1. V trimming: 1 base; J trimming: 3 bases; junction bases outside the gene matches: 5. The CDR3 extends over 16 amino acids. Germline values: CDR1 SGHDT, CDR2 YYEEEE. CDR3 region: CASSLSDRGHDTEAFF. The CDR3 DNA reads TGTGCCAGCAGCTTGTCGGACAGGGGGCATGACACTGAAGCTTTCTTT. The entire variable domain, with the rest obtained from reference TRBV5-6 and TRBJ1-1, is as follows: DAGVTQSPTHLIKTRGQQVTLRCSPKSGHDTVSWYQQALGQGPQFIFQYYEEEERQRGNFPDRFSGHQFPNYSSELNVNALLLGDSALYLCASSLSDRGHDTEAFFGQGTRLTVV.

The rearrangement joins TRBV5-6 to TRBJ1-3, with D maybe TRBD1 (6 bases). The V and J ends lost 4 bases and 0 bases respectively, with 11 bases between them. CDR1 is SGHDT, CDR2 YYEEEE, per germline. This CDR3 spans 15 amino acids. The CDR3 sequence is CASSTDRISGNTIYF. CDR3 DNA: TGTGCCAGCAGCACCGACAGGATCTCTGGAAACACCATATATTTT.

V gene TRBV9 combines with J gene TRBJ1-3; D might be TRBD1 (6 bases). The germline CDR1 and CDR2 sequences are SGDLS and YYNGEE. The ends were cut back, 3 bases at V and 2 bases at J, with 9 bases in the middle. The CDR3 length is 14 residues. The CDR3 region has the DNA TGTGCCAGCAGCGCCGGGACAACTGGAAACACCATATATTTT. This codes for CASSAGTTGNTIYF.

The V and J genes are TRBV4-3 and TRBJ1-3; 8 positions agree with TRBD1. The V gene end was trimmed by 0 bases and the J gene end by 3 bases; junction bases not matched to a gene: 4. This CDR3 is 16 amino acids long. From germline, CDR1 is LGHNA and CDR2 YSLEER. Written as DNA, the CDR3 is TGCGCCAGCAGCCAAGATCGGACAGGGCGTGGAAACACCATATATTTT. Translating it yields CASSQDRTGRGNTIYF.

The table lists this clone with a count of one. The chain links TRBV19 to TRBJ1-6; TRBD1 might be the D (6 bases). Per germline, CDR1 LNHDA and CDR2 SQIVND (reference sequence). V was cut by 4 bases and J by 7 bases, with 14 bases left in between. The CDR3 spans 15 residues. CDR3 in amino acids: CASSTGQLFNSPLHF. Written as DNA, the CDR3 is TGTGCCAGTAGTACTGGACAGTTGTTCAATTCACCCCTCCACTTT.

The rearrangement joins TRBV10-3 to TRBJ1-2; no firm D call. Germline CDR1 ENHRY, CDR2 SYGVKD. This CDR3 contains 13 residues. The V and J ends lost 6 bases and 4 bases respectively, with 12 bases between them. CDR3 DNA sequence: TGTGCCATCAGCCAGGACTCAAGCTATGGCTACACCTTC. This encodes CAISQDSSYGYTF.

The chain joins TRBV5-6 to TRBJ2-2; 7 nucleotides align to TRBD1. The CDR3 contains 14 residues. Germline V lookup: CDR1 SGHDT, CDR2 YYEEEE. V gave up 5 bases and J gave up 4 bases; unmatched junction bases: 5. The CDR3 DNA sequence: TGTGCCAGCAGGTCGACAGGGTCCACCGGGGAGCTGTTTTTT. This codes for CASRSTGSTGELFF.

This clone showed up just a few times. The V and J genes are TRBV14 and TRBJ2-1; 10 bases are a match to TRBD2. The junction had 4 bases not matched to a gene; V was cut back by 6 bases and J by 2 bases. The CDR3 runs 15 residues. The germline V gene encodes CDR1 SGHDN and CDR2 FVKESK. The CDR3 reads CASSRTSGAYNEQFF. DNA for the CDR3: TGTGCCAGCAGTCGGACTAGCGGCGCCTACAATGAGCAGTTCTTC.

CDR3 residues: CASSQDRLVWQGVTGELFF. CDR3 coding DNA: TGCGCCAGCAGCCAAGATCGTTTGGTCTGGCAAGGGGTAACCGGGGAGCTGTTTTTT. The rearrangement links TRBV4-3 to TRBJ2-2, with D perhaps matching TRBD1 (5 bases). This CDR3 has 19 residues. The ends were cut back, 0 bases at V and 5 bases at J, with 22 bases in the middle. Per the germline V gene, CDR1 is LGHNA and CDR2 is YSLEER.

V usage is TRBV6-5 and J usage is TRBJ2-1, with 11 bases identical to TRBD2. The CDR3 contains 15 residues. CDR1 MNHEY and CDR2 SVGAGI come from the germline V gene. V shed 0 bases and J 7 bases; nucleotides not matched to a gene: 2. CDR3 bases: TGTGCCAGCAGTTACTCGACTAGCGGGGAGAATGAGCAGTTCTTC. Encoded protein: CASSYSTSGENEQFF.

The chain combines TRBV7-2 with TRBJ1-6; no reliable D call. Germline V gene sequence: CDR1 SGHTA, CDR2 FQGNSA. The CDR3 has 12 amino acids. Trimming pared 5 bases from V and 8 bases from J, leaving 7 bases between. CDR3 sequence: CASSPDYSPLHF. The CDR3, as DNA: TGTGCCAGCAGCCCAGATTATTCACCCCTCCACTTT. Filled out from reference TRBV7-2 and TRBJ1-6, the complete variable domain reads GAGVSQSPSNKVTEKGKDVELRCDPISGHTALYWYRQSLGQGLEFLIYFQGNSAPDKSGLPSDRFSAERTGGSVSTLTIQRTQQEDSAVYLCASSPDYSPLHFGNGTRLTVT.

The chain has TRBV12-5 and TRBJ1-6; the D gene is possibly TRBD1 (5 bases). The CDR3 sequence is 13 residues long. V lost 1 base and J 14 bases, leaving 12 bases between the germline ends. Per the germline V gene, CDR1 is LGHNT and CDR2 is FRNRAP. This chain's CDR3 is CASGLGGVLSLHF. In DNA, the CDR3 is TGTGCTAGTGGTTTGGGGGGGGTGTTATCCCTCCACTTT.

The gene calls are TRBV7-2 and TRBJ2-1; 12 nucleotides match TRBD2. V dropped 5 bases and J dropped 5; count of bases not matched to a gene: 7. CDR1 and CDR2 (germline): SGHTA, FQGNSA. The CDR3 covers 16 residues. CDR3 nucleotides: TGTGCCAGCAGCCCGCAACTAGCGGGGGGTGACAATGAGCAGTTCTTC. The encoded protein is CASSPQLAGGDNEQFF. Drawing the rest from reference TRBV7-2 and TRBJ2-1, the complete variable domain is GAGVSQSPSNKVTEKGKDVELRCDPISGHTALYWYRQSLGQGLEFLIYFQGNSAPDKSGLPSDRFSAERTGGSVSTLTIQRTQQEDSAVYLCASSPQLAGGDNEQFFGPGTRLTVL.